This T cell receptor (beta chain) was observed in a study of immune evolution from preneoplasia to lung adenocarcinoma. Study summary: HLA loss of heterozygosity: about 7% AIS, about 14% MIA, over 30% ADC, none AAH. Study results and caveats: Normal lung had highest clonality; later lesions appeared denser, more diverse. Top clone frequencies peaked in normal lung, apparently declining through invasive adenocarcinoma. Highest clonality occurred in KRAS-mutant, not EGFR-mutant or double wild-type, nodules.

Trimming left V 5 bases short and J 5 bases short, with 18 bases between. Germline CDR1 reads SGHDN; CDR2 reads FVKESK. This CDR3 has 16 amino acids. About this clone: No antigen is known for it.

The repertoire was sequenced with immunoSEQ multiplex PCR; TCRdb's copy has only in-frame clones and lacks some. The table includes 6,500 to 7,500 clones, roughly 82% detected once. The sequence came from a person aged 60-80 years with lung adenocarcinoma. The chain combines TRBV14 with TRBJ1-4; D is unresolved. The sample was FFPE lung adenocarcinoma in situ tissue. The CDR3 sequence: CASSAVPVVGNEKLFF. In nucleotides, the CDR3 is TGTGCCAGCAGCGCAGTTCCGGTGGTGGGAAATGAAAAACTGTTTTTT.